The source of this T cell receptor beta chain is a study of T cell changes during pregnancy in multiple sclerosis. Sequencing used immunoSEQ multiplex PCR; TCRdb keeps in-frame clones, though not all of them. The sample has tens of thousands of clones; 94% are singletons. CDR1 is SGDLS, CDR2 YYNGEE, per germline. Trimming removed 3 bases from V and 3 bases from J, with 15 bases in between. This CDR3 is 16 amino acids long. The receptor was isolated from a female donor with multiple sclerosis, enrolled in a pregnancy study. This chain links TRBV9 with TRBJ2-2, with D possibly being TRBD1 (5 bases). The material was CD4+ T cells from peripheral blood mononuclear cells, obtained after pregnancy. CDR3 sequence reads: CASSAEVRVDTGELFF. The DNA of the CDR3 is TGTGCCAGCAGCGCCGAGGTCAGGGTTGACACCGGGGAGCTGTTTTTT.